Presented here are 10 T cell receptor beta chains from one specimen sequenced in a study of cytomegalovirus exposure and HLA in healthy donors. PCR employed 60 Vbeta and 13 Jbeta primers. Here immunoSEQ multiplex PCR was the method, and the copy in TCRdb shows in-frame clones only, minus some. The sample gives some 120,000 clones, approximately 15% of which show up once; roughly 2% is in the top ten. Sequencing was carried out using PBMCs. The receptor set was obtained from a woman between 18 and 29 years old in good health and CMV-seronegative.

The CDR3 coding sequence is TGTGCCAGCAGACCTACAGGTAACTACGAGCAGTACTTC. Amino acid sequence: CASRPTGNYEQYF. This chain connects TRBV6-5 to TRBJ2-7; TRBD1 is a possible D gene (5 bases). Between the trimmed V and J ends, which lost 6 bases and 3 bases, there was a span of 12 bases. Germline CDR1 MNHEY, CDR2 SVGAGI. The length of the CDR3 is 13 residues.

V and J are TRBV7-3 and TRBJ2-3; tentative D call: TRBD2 (6 bases). The CDR3 is 14 residues long. Germline CDR1 and CDR2: SGHTA and FQGTGA. V lost 6 bases and J lost 7, with 17 bases in between. The CDR3 DNA is TGTGCCAGCAGTGCCGGGGCGGGAACCAATACGCAGTATTTT. It encodes CASSAGAGTNTQYF.

J is TRBJ2-5 and V is TRBV6-5; 7 bases map to TRBD1. The better agreement between TRBJ2-7 and the DNA end casts doubt on the J call. The CDR3 has 15 residues. Germline V CDR1 and CDR2: MNHEY, SVGAGI. As DNA, the CDR3 is TGTGCCAGCAGTTCGGGACAGTGGAGCTCCTACGAGCAGTACTTC. This translates into CASSSGQWSSYEQYF.

The chain recombines TRBV6-5 with TRBJ2-7; D ambiguous. The germline CDR1 and CDR2 sequences are MNHEY and SVGAGI. The CDR3 is 14 amino acids. Trimming removed 5 bases from V and 3 bases from J, with 14 bases in between. The CDR3 DNA is TGTGCCAGCAGTGACCGTCCGGGTTACTACGAGCAGTACTTC. It specifies CASSDRPGYYEQYF.

The V and J genes are TRBV5-4 and TRBJ2-2; TRBD1 matches at 10 bases. The V segment lost 2 bases and the J segment 4 bases; nucleotides outside the gene matches: 5. Germline V lookup: CDR1 SGHNT, CDR2 YYREEE (reference sequence). CDR3 length: 16 residues. CDR3 protein: CASSFRTGGITGELFF. CDR3 in DNA: TGTGCCAGCAGCTTTCGGACAGGGGGAATCACCGGGGAGCTGTTTTTT.

This chain joins TRBV28 and TRBJ2-5, with 12 positions matching TRBD2. Trimming cost V 3 bases and J 3 bases; bases outside gene matches: 5. Germline V gives CDR1 MDHEN, CDR2 SYDVKM. The CDR3 is made up of 16 amino acids. The CDR3 sequence is CASSFLAGGGEETQYF. The CDR3 coding sequence is TGTGCCAGCAGTTTCCTAGCGGGAGGGGGGGAAGAGACCCAGTACTTC.

This clone has more than one count but fewer than ten. The rearrangement joins TRBV19 to TRBJ2-1; 8 bases match TRBD2. This CDR3 has 14 amino acids. After removal of 5 bases from V and 10 bases from J, the junction contained 10 bases not matched to a gene. CDR1 is LNHDA, CDR2 SQIVND, per germline (reference sequence). Here the CDR3 DNA reads TGTGCCAGTAGTCTAGCGGGCCCCGGGGAGGAGCAGTTCTTC. Translated: CASSLAGPGEEQFF.

The chain has TRBV2 and TRBJ1-5, with D perhaps matching TRBD1 (5 bases). The V and J ends lost 7 bases and 4 bases respectively, with 11 bases between them. This CDR3 region has 13 residues. Germline CDR1 is SNHLY and CDR2 is FYNNEI. The CDR3 is CASTTGLNQPQHF. As DNA, the CDR3 is TGTGCCAGCACCACAGGTTTAAATCAGCCCCAGCATTTT.

This clone has only a few counts. The rearrangement uses TRBV5-6 and TRBJ1-1; D is unclear. V was trimmed by 0 bases and J by 1 base, leaving 10 bases between them. Germline V gene data show CDR1 as SGHDT and CDR2 as YYEEEE. The CDR3 spans 15 residues. CDR3 residues: CASSLDPVSNTEAFF. In DNA form, the CDR3 reads TGTGCCAGCAGCTTGGATCCGGTTTCGAACACTGAAGCTTTCTTT.

This clone has a handful of counts. The chain employs TRBV19 and TRBJ2-5; a weak D match, TRBD1 (5 bases). The V and J ends lost 4 bases and 2 bases respectively, with 8 bases between them. The CDR3 is made up of 13 amino acids. Germline V gene lookup returns CDR1 LNHDA and CDR2 SQIVND (reference sequence). CDR3 DNA: TGTGCCAGTAGTAGGAACAGGCAAGAGACCCAGTACTTC. As protein: CASSRNRQETQYF.